This passage covers 10 T cell receptor beta chains from one sample sequenced in a study of vaccination and CD4 T cells after COVID-19. The antigens for these receptors are not known. The treatment was: roughly 11-day PBMC culture with coronavirus spike peptide pools or control peptides (ViraFEST assay). CD4+ T-cell collection from the unexposed donor predated the COVID-19 pandemic (2011-2018). The Oncomine TCR Beta short-read assay generated sequence data from the DNA of cultured CD4+ T cells. TCRdb independently ran MiXCR on the PCR reads; one entry per CDR3 protein. This table holds thousands of distinct CDR3 sequences, less than 60% found once. Sequencing was carried out using CD4+ T cells from blood, cultured in vitro. The receptors originated from a human donor in good health.

This clonotype was seen only a few times. The V call is TRBV11-2, the J call TRBJ1-3; no clear D. CDR3 size: 13 residues. Germline V CDR1 and CDR2: SGHAT, FQNNGV. V lost 8 bases, J lost 8 bases, and 16 bases lay in between. This CDR3 reads CASGTWSRDTIYF. The CDR3 coding sequence is TGTGCCAGCGGCACCTGGTCGAGAGACACCATATATTTT.

This chain joins TRBV7-2 and TRBJ1-5; D is uncertain. This CDR3 contains 14 residues. Germline V gives CDR1 SGHTA, CDR2 FQGNSA. Trimming shortened V by 1 base and J by 0 bases, and 4 bases separated the two germline ends. CDR3 DNA: TGTGCCAGCAGCTTAGGAGCTAGCAATCAGCCCCAGCATTTT. Translated, it gives CASSLGASNQPQHF.

Only a few counts were recorded for this clonotype. The chain joins TRBV12-5 to TRBJ1-5; TRBD1 aligns across 8 bases. The CDR3 has 13 amino acids. The V gene's germline CDR1 is LGHNT and CDR2 FRNRAP. V trimming: 6 bases; J trimming: 4 bases; junction bases outside the gene matches: 2. For the CDR3, the DNA is TGTGCTAGTGGGGGACAGGTTAATCAGCCCCAGCATTTT. As protein: CASGGQVNQPQHF.

This chain links TRBV6-2 or TRBV6-3 with TRBJ2-7, with 7 bases identical to TRBD1. The CDR3 is 14 amino acids. The V segment lost 6 bases and the J segment 2 bases; nucleotides outside the gene matches: 7. CDR1 and CDR2 (germline): MNHEY, SVGEGT. The CDR3 DNA reads as TGTGCCAGCAGCCCCGGACAGGTTCCCTACGAGCAGTACTTC. Its protein product is CASSPGQVPYEQYF.

DNA of the CDR3: TGTGCCAGCCGAGACGGGAATCCATGGATACGCACAGATACGCAGTATTTT. Its translation is CASRDGNPWIRTDTQYF. The chain joins TRBV2 to TRBJ2-3; a weak D match, TRBD2 (5 bases). This CDR3 has 17 amino acids. Germline V CDR1 and CDR2: SNHLY, FYNNEI. V dropped 8 bases and J dropped 1 base, with 22 bases sitting between them.

In its sample, this clonotype was seen once. The V and J genes are TRBV12-3 or TRBV12-4 and TRBJ1-1; 9 positions agree with TRBD1. This CDR3 spans 16 amino acids. V lost 4 bases to trimming and J lost 1 base; unmatched junction nucleotides: 7. The CDR3, as DNA: TGTGCCAGCAGTTCACAACAGGGGGCAAGGAACACTGAAGCTTTCTTT. It translates to CASSSQQGARNTEAFF.

The rearrangement joins TRBV7-2 to TRBJ2-1; 7 bases match TRBD2. V dropped 2 bases and J dropped 4; count of bases not matched to a gene: 5. The CDR3 is made up of 15 amino acids. The V gene's germline CDR1 is SGHTA and CDR2 FQGNSA. DNA of the CDR3: TGTGCCAGCAGCTTAACTAGCGAAGGGTACAATGAGCAGTTCTTC. Its translation is CASSLTSEGYNEQFF.

This clonotype was observed a single time. The V and J genes are TRBV4-3 and TRBJ2-3; 11 bases agree with TRBD2. Looked up from germline, CDR1 is LGHNA and CDR2 is YSLEER. J was trimmed by 6 bases and V by 0 bases; bases with no gene match: 11. CDR3 size: 18 residues. In DNA form, the CDR3 reads TGCGCCAGCAGCCAAGATGATAGCGGGGGGGCCGGGGGGGATACGCAGTATTTT. Translated, it gives CASSQDDSGGAGGDTQYF.

This clonotype was detected once. The CDR3 spells CASSTGQGIKLFF. The CDR3 nucleotides are TGTGCCAGTAGTACAGGACAGGGGATAAAACTGTTTTTT. This chain joins TRBV19 and TRBJ1-4; 9 nucleotides align to TRBD1. V lost 4 bases to trimming and J lost 10 bases; unmatched junction nucleotides: 4. The V gene's germline CDR1 is LNHDA and CDR2 SQIVND (reference sequence). The CDR3 is 13 residues long.

The chain carries TRBV19 and TRBJ1-1, with no clear D. CDR3 length: 13 residues. The germline gives CDR1 LNHDA, CDR2 SQIVND (reference sequence). The germline V and J ends were trimmed by 6 bases and 0 bases, with 8 bases remaining between them. In DNA form, the CDR3 reads TGTGCCAGTAGGGAATACATGAACACTGAAGCTTTCTTT. This translates into CASREYMNTEAFF.